This T cell receptor beta chain was sequenced during a study of blood T cell repertoires in COVID-19. Background on the study: Italy, Spain and the United States were the sources of the convalescent and acute COVID-19 samples.

For recovered donors of Cohort 3, there were two negative PCRs, clearance, or symptom resolution. Per the original data handling: Amplification of reference gene primers provided the estimated nucleated cell counts. Profiling relied on immunoSEQ multiplex PCR, and the TCRdb table lists in-frame clones only, not all of them. V, J and clone size were drawn from that table, and D and trimming were deduced from the DNA. The sample lists about 300,000 clones; approximately 84% were seen once. The clonotype originates from a woman aged 18 to 35 who had recovered from COVID-19. What was sequenced was PBMCs or T cells enriched from blood (not recorded which).

CDR3 loop: CASSQAREGRETQYF. For the CDR3, the DNA is TGTGCCAGCAGCCAAGCTCGGGAGGGCCGGGAGACCCAGTACTTC. The chain is built from TRBV3-1 (or the pseudogene TRBV3-2) and TRBJ2-5; 8 bases line up with TRBD2. Germline trimming cut 1 base from V and 5 bases from J; bases unmatched to any gene: 6. The CDR3 contains 15 residues. CDR1 and CDR2 from the germline V gene are LGHDT and YNNKEL (reference sequence).